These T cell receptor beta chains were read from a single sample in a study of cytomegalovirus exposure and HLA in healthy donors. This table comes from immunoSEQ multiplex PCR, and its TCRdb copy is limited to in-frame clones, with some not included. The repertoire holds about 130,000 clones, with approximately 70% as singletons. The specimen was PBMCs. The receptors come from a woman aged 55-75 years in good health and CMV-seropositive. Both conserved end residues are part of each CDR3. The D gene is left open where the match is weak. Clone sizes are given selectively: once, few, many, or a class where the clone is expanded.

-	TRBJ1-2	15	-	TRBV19	CASRTGTTGSYGYTF	TGTGCCAGCCGGACCGGGACAACGGGGTCTTATGGCTACACCTTC
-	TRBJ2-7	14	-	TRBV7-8	CASSLAGRLSEQYF	TGTGCCAGCAGCTTAGCGGGCAGGCTCTCCGAGCAGTACTTC
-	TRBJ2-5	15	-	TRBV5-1	CASSLGAGGGKTQYF	TGCGCCAGCAGCTTGGGGGCGGGTGGCGGAAAGACCCAGTACTTC
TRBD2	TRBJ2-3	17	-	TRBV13	CASSLPSSGGSKDTQYF	TGTGCCAGCAGCCTCCCGTCTAGCGGGGGGTCCAAAGATACGCAGTATTTT
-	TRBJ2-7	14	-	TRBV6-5	CASRRTALSYEQYF	TGTGCCAGCAGACGGACAGCCTTATCCTACGAGCAGTACTTC
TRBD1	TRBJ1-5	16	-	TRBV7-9	CASSLVGTGVNQPQHF	TGTGCCAGCAGCTTAGTTGGGACAGGGGTCAATCAGCCCCAGCATTTT
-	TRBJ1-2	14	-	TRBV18	CASSPADSNYGYTF	TGTGCCAGCTCACCAGCAGACTCTAACTATGGCTACACCTTC
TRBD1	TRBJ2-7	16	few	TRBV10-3	CAISESLGGDSYEQYF	TGTGCCATCAGTGAGTCTCTAGGTGGGGACAGCTACGAGCAGTACTTC
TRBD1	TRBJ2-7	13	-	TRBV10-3	CAISGPGTDEQYF	TGTGCCATCAGCGGCCCCGGGACAGACGAGCAGTACTTC
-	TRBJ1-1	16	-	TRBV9	CASSSLFGKADTEAFF	TGTGCCAGCAGCTCCTTATTCGGGAAAGCGGACACTGAAGCTTTCTTT
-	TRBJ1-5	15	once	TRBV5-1	CASSLESNSNQPQHF	TGCGCCAGCAGCTTGGAATCTAATAGCAATCAGCCCCAGCATTTT
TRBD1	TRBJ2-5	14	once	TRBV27	CASSLRQGQETQYF	TGTGCCAGCAGTTTAAGACAGGGGCAAGAGACCCAGTACTTC
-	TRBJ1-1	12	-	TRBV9	CASSPSGSEAFF	TGTGCCAGCAGTCCTTCAGGTTCTGAAGCTTTCTTT
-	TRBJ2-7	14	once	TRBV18	CASSLGQSGYEQYF	TGTGCCAGCTCACTAGGACAGTCAGGCTACGAGCAGTACTTC
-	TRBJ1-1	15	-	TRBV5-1	CASSPQVVGGTEAFF	TGCGCCAGCAGCCCACAAGTAGTAGGGGGCACTGAAGCTTTCTTT
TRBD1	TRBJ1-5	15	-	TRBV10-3	CAIKQGARDNQPQHF	TGTGCCATCAAACAGGGGGCGCGGGACAATCAGCCCCAGCATTTT
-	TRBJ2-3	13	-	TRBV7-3	CASSAVSTDTQYF	TGTGCCAGCAGCGCAGTAAGCACAGATACGCAGTATTTT
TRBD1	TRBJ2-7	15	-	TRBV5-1	CASSLVGGHSYEQYF	TGCGCCAGCAGCTTAGTAGGGGGCCACTCCTACGAGCAGTACTTC
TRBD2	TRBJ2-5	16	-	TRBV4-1	CASSQSSGGLEETQYF	TGCGCCAGCAGCCAATCTAGCGGGGGGTTGGAGGAGACCCAGTACTTC
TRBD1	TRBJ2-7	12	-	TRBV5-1	CASSPTGNEQYF	TGCGCCAGCAGCCCGACAGGGAACGAGCAGTACTTC
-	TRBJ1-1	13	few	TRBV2	CATQTGWRTEAFF	TGTGCCACCCAGACAGGTTGGAGAACTGAAGCTTTCTTT
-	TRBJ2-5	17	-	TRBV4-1	CASSRLLRQGGWETQYF	TGCGCCAGCAGCCGCCTGCTCCGCCAGGGGGGATGGGAGACCCAGTACTTC
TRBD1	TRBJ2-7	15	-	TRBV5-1	CASNPLGQLGYEQYF	TGCGCCAGCAACCCTTTGGGACAGCTGGGATACGAGCAGTACTTC
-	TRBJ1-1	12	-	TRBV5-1	CASSRGGTEAFF	TGCGCCAGCAGCAGGGGGGGCACTGAAGCTTTCTTT
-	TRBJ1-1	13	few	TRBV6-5	CASSYSRNTEAFF	TGTGCCAGCAGTTACTCCCGGAACACTGAAGCTTTCTTT
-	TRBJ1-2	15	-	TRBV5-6	CASSLQRRTRDGYTF	TGTGCCAGCAGCTTGCAACGTCGGACCAGGGATGGCTACACCTTC
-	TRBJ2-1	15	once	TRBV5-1	CASSLDSPGYNEQFF	TGCGCCAGCAGCTTGGACAGCCCGGGGTACAATGAGCAGTTCTTC
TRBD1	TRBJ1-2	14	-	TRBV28	CASSRDRGFDGYTF	TGTGCCAGCAGTCGGGACAGGGGGTTTGATGGCTACACCTTC
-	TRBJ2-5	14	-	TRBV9	CASSARGLRETQYF	TGTGCCAGCAGCGCCAGGGGTTTGAGAGAGACCCAGTACTTC
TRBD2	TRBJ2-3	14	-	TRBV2	CASSERGGADTQYF	TGTGCCAGCAGTGAGCGGGGGGGTGCCGATACGCAGTATTTT
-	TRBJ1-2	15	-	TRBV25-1	CASSEYRREENGYTF	TGTGCCAGCAGTGAATATCGCAGGGAGGAGAATGGCTACACCTTC
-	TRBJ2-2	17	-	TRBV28	CASSPLPGNHLTGELFF	TGTGCCAGCAGCCCTCTCCCAGGGAACCACCTCACCGGGGAGCTGTTTTTT
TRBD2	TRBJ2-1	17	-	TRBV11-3	CASSLGRTSGSYNEQFF	TGTGCCAGCAGCTTAGGGCGAACTAGCGGGTCCTACAATGAGCAGTTCTTC
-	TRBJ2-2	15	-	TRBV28	CASSLHQDYTGELFF	TGTGCCAGCAGTTTACATCAGGACTACACCGGGGAGCTGTTTTTT
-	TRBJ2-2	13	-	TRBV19	CASSYEGRGELFF	TGTGCCAGTAGTTATGAGGGTCGCGGGGAGCTGTTTTTT
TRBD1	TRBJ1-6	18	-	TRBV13	CASSLEGTGTKYNSPLHF	TGTGCCAGCAGCTTAGAGGGGACAGGGACTAAATATAATTCACCCCTCCACTTT
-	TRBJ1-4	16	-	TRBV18	CASSPRDTATNEKLFF	TGTGCCAGCTCACCCCGGGACACAGCAACTAATGAAAAACTGTTTTTT
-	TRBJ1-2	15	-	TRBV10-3	CAISESEGVAYGYTF	TGTGCCATCAGTGAGTCGGAAGGGGTGGCCTATGGCTACACCTTC
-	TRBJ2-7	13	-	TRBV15	CATSTEAYYEQYF	TGTGCCACCAGCACCGAGGCGTACTACGAGCAGTACTTC
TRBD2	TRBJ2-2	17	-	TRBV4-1	CASSQRPGTSGTGELFF	TGCGCCAGCAGCCAGAGGCCCGGGACTAGCGGGACCGGGGAGCTGTTTTTT
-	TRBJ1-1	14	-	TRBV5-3	CARSFSAERTEAFF	TGCGCCAGAAGCTTCTCGGCCGAGAGGACTGAAGCTTTCTTT
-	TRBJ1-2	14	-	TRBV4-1	CASSQDRQNYGYTF	TGCGCCAGCAGCCAAGACAGGCAGAACTATGGCTACACCTTC